These T cell receptor beta chains were read from a single sample in a study of blood T cell repertoires in COVID-19. Assay used: immunoSEQ multiplex PCR; TCRdb lists only in-frame clones, some missing. The table has tens of thousands of clones, more than 75% seen once. Material for sequencing was peripheral blood. These receptors were taken from an elderly woman with acute or convalescent COVID-19. Both conserved end residues are part of each CDR3. D genes are given only for firm matches. Size is omitted from some rows. Given values are once, few, many or a class for expanded clones.

d_call	v_call	clone_size	j_call	cdr3_nt	cdr3_aa
NA	TRBV5-1	NA	TRBJ2-7	TGCGCCAGCAGCTTGGGACAGCTATACGAGCAGTACTTC	CASSLGQLYEQYF
NA	TRBV4-2	NA	TRBJ2-1	TGTGCCAGCAGCCTCGACCCCGGAGTTCCCAATGAGCAGTTCTTC	CASSLDPGVPNEQFF
TRBD2	TRBV5-1	NA	TRBJ2-4	TGCGCCAGCAGCTTGGTTCCTAGCGGGGGTGGAACCTCATGGAGGGAGGCCAAAAACATTCAGTACTTC	CASSLVPSGGGTSWREAKNIQYF
TRBD2	TRBV2	NA	TRBJ2-1	TGTGCCAGCAGTGGACTAGCGGGGAGTGAGCAGTTCTTC	CASSGLAGSEQFF
NA	TRBV10-3	NA	TRBJ2-5	TGTGCCATCACCCCGAGCTTACAAGAGACCCAGTACTTC	CAITPSLQETQYF
NA	TRBV11-3	NA	TRBJ1-4	TGTGCCAGCAGCTTAGGCGTTAATGAAAAACTGTTTTTT	CASSLGVNEKLFF
NA	TRBV11-2	NA	TRBJ1-1	TGTGCCAGCAGCCCAGGGGCCGGCTTGAACACTGAAGCTTTCTTT	CASSPGAGLNTEAFF
NA	TRBV7-2	NA	TRBJ1-2	TGTGCCAGCAGCTTAGGTGGCGGGGGGTCCTATGGCTACACCTTC	CASSLGGGGSYGYTF
NA	TRBV3-1/TRBV3-2	NA	TRBJ2-5	TGTGCCAGCAGCCCTACCAGCCAAGATAATCGGGGTTCGGAGACCCAGTACTTC	CASSPTSQDNRGSETQYF
NA	TRBV7-9	NA	TRBJ1-2	TGTGCCAGCAGCTTAGACCGGGGTCCTGAGAGAGGCTACACCTTC	CASSLDRGPERGYTF
TRBD2	TRBV18	NA	TRBJ2-1	TGTGCCAGCTCACCCAAACGGCTAGCGGGAGTTAATGAGCAGTTCTTC	CASSPKRLAGVNEQFF
NA	TRBV7-9	NA	TRBJ1-1	TGTGCCAGCAGGCCGGGGGGCAGTATGAACACTGAAGCTTTCTTT	CASRPGGSMNTEAFF
TRBD2	TRBV27	once	TRBJ2-1	TGTGCCAGCAGTTTTTACCTTAGCGGGGGTGGGCGCAATGAGCAGTTCTTC	CASSFYLSGGGRNEQFF
TRBD2	TRBV7-9	NA	TRBJ2-4	TGTGCCAGCAGCATTAGCGGGAGGGGGGACATTCAGTACTTC	CASSISGRGDIQYF
NA	TRBV7-8	NA	TRBJ2-5	TGTGCCAGCAGCACAGACAGGTCTAGGGGAGAGACCCAGTACTTC	CASSTDRSRGETQYF
TRBD1	TRBV6-1	NA	TRBJ1-2	TGTGCCAGCAGTGAAGTCCCCCTTTTACCCGGGACAGGGGGCGTCGGCTACACCTTC	CASSEVPLLPGTGGVGYTF
NA	TRBV4-1	NA	TRBJ1-1	TGCGCCAGCAGCCAAAGTGTTGGGACTGCGAACACTGAAGCTTTCTTT	CASSQSVGTANTEAFF
NA	TRBV6-4	NA	TRBJ1-2	TGTGCCACTAGTCCGCGGGGCAAAGGTGTCCCCTCTAACTATGGCTACACCTTC	CATSPRGKGVPSNYGYTF
TRBD2	TRBV4-2	few	TRBJ2-1	TGTGCCAGCAGCCTCGGCGGGGGGCAGCAGTTCTTC	CASSLGGGQQFF
TRBD1	TRBV27	NA	TRBJ1-6	TGTGCCAGCAGTCCTCCAAAGGGGGCCGCTAATTCACCCCTCCACTTT	CASSPPKGAANSPLHF
TRBD1	TRBV6-6	NA	TRBJ1-1	TGTGCCAGCAGTCCCCGGACAGGTCTTAAGGGGAACACTGAAGCTTTCTTT	CASSPRTGLKGNTEAFF
TRBD1	TRBV25-1	NA	TRBJ1-1	TGTGCCAGCAGAACCTTCGAACAGGGGGCTGAAGCTTTCTTT	CASRTFEQGAEAFF
NA	TRBV3-1/TRBV3-2	few	TRBJ1-5	TGTGCCAGCAGCCAAGATCGGAATCAGCCCCAGCATTTT	CASSQDRNQPQHF
NA	TRBV7-2	NA	TRBJ2-3	TGTGCCAGCAGCTTAAATGGCCACCGCACAGATACGCAGTATTTT	CASSLNGHRTDTQYF
NA	TRBV12-3/TRBV12-4	NA	TRBJ2-2	TGTGCCAGCAGCATTTCAGGGATAGGGGAGCTGTTTTTT	CASSISGIGELFF
NA	TRBV11-2	NA	TRBJ2-1	TGTGCCAGCAGCTTCGGGGGGCCGGGTGAGCAGTTCTTC	CASSFGGPGEQFF
NA	TRBV12-3/TRBV12-4	NA	TRBJ2-7	TGTGCCAGCAGCCCAAGCGCTTACGAGCAGTACTTC	CASSPSAYEQYF
TRBD2	TRBV5-4	NA	TRBJ2-1	TGTGCCAGCAGCTTGGAACGGGAGGGCAATGAGCAGTTCTTC	CASSLEREGNEQFF
NA	TRBV6-1	NA	TRBJ2-5	TGTGCCAGCAGTGAATTCGGGGAACGGTACCAAGAGACCCAGTACTTC	CASSEFGERYQETQYF
NA	TRBV5-4	NA	TRBJ2-1	TGTGCCAGCATCCCCTATAGCGGCTCGAATGAGCAGTTCTTC	CASIPYSGSNEQFF
NA	TRBV6-1	NA	TRBJ1-3	TGTGCCACTATTGCGGGCTCTGGAAACACCATATATTTT	CATIAGSGNTIYF
NA	TRBV25-1	NA	TRBJ2-7	TGTGCCAGCAGACCGGGTATCTACGAGCAGTACTTC	CASRPGIYEQYF
NA	TRBV15	NA	TRBJ2-3	TGTGCCACCAGCAGAGGGACAGCTCGTTATACAGATACGCAGTATTTT	CATSRGTARYTDTQYF
NA	TRBV19	NA	TRBJ2-1	TGTGCCAGTAGTATATTCGGGGAAGCCTACAATGAGCAGTTCTTC	CASSIFGEAYNEQFF
NA	TRBV20-1	few	TRBJ2-7	TGCAGTGCTAGTTCCATCTCCTACGAGCAGTACTTC	CSASSISYEQYF
NA	TRBV21-1	NA	TRBJ2-1	TGTGCCAGCAGCACCCAGGGATTTACGGAGCAGTTCTTC	CASSTQGFTEQFF
NA	TRBV11-3	NA	TRBJ2-1	TGTGCCAGCAGTTCTACAGTATACAATGAGCAGTTCTTC	CASSSTVYNEQFF
TRBD1	TRBV6-5	NA	TRBJ1-1	TGTGCCAGCAGTTCCTGGACAGGGGTGAACACTGAAGCTTTCTTT	CASSSWTGVNTEAFF
NA	TRBV11-1	NA	TRBJ1-6	TGTGCCAGCAGACAGGGAATCTATAATTCACCCCTCCACTTT	CASRQGIYNSPLHF
NA	TRBV19	NA	TRBJ1-2	TGTGCCAGTAGTGTCGGACTGAACTATGGCTACACCTTC	CASSVGLNYGYTF
TRBD2	TRBV6-2/TRBV6-3	few	TRBJ2-7	TGTGCCAGCAGTTACTCCGCGGGGCGGGGGGTCTACGAGCAGTACTTC	CASSYSAGRGVYEQYF
NA	TRBV5-8	once	TRBJ1-1	TGTGCCAGCAGCTTGGTACAGCCACCAGGGGAAGCTTTCTTT	CASSLVQPPGEAFF
TRBD2	TRBV5-1	NA	TRBJ2-3	TGCGCCACCTCACCGGCGGGGGGGCGAAAAGATACGCAGTATTTT	CATSPAGGRKDTQYF
TRBD2	TRBV6-2/TRBV6-3	NA	TRBJ2-7	TGTGCCAGCAGTAAGTGGGGCTTGGATCAGGGACTAGCGGGAGGAGGCGAGCAGTACTTC	CASSKWGLDQGLAGGGEQYF
NA	TRBV7-3	NA	TRBJ1-1	TGTGCCAGCAACCAAGATGGGGGCATGAACACTGAAGCTTTCTTT	CASNQDGGMNTEAFF
TRBD1	TRBV5-5	NA	TRBJ1-6	TGTGCCAGCAGCCCCGGGACAGCTGATTCACCCCTCCACTTT	CASSPGTADSPLHF
NA	TRBV5-4	NA	TRBJ2-1	TGTGCCAGCAGCTCCCATCTGCCTAGCCTCAATGAGCAGTTCTTC	CASSSHLPSLNEQFF
TRBD1	TRBV7-8	NA	TRBJ2-5	TGTGCCAGCAGCCGAGTACAGGGGCCTCATCAAGAGACCCAGTACTTC	CASSRVQGPHQETQYF
NA	TRBV4-1	NA	TRBJ1-5	TGCGCCAGCAGCCCAGAGGGACTCCCCTCCCGCAGCAATCAGCCCCAGCATTTT	CASSPEGLPSRSNQPQHF
NA	TRBV14	NA	TRBJ2-5	TGTGCCAGCAGCCAGGGGGGGACCCAGTACTTC	CASSQGGTQYF
NA	TRBV3-1/TRBV3-2	NA	TRBJ1-6	TGTGCCAGCAGCCAGGGTGGAAGAGGTAATAATTCACCCCTCCACTTT	CASSQGGRGNNSPLHF
NA	TRBV6-5	once	TRBJ1-2	TGTGCCAGCAGTTACGTCAGGGTACCGGATAACTATGGCTACACCTTC	CASSYVRVPDNYGYTF
NA	TRBV28	NA	TRBJ1-1	TGTGCCAGCAGTTTCCGGCAGCTCCAGGTGAACACTGAAGCTTTCTTT	CASSFRQLQVNTEAFF